These 24 T cell receptor beta chains were all obtained from the same sample, sequenced in a study of blood T cell repertoires in COVID-19. TCRdb keeps only in-frame clones here, not all; method: immunoSEQ multiplex PCR. The table lists a few hundred thousand clones, roughly 90% of them singletons. The sequenced sample was peripheral blood. These receptors came from a woman under 40 with COVID-19, enrolled during active disease.

This chain connects TRBV24-1 to TRBJ1-5; 7 bases match TRBD1. The ends lost 3 bases at V and 5 bases at J; junction bases unmatched: 0. Looked up from germline, CDR1 is KGHDR and CDR2 is SFDVKD. This CDR3 has 13 amino acids. CDR3 in amino acids: CATSDTGDQPQHF. The CDR3, as DNA: TGTGCCACCAGTGATACAGGGGATCAGCCCCAGCATTTT.

The J gene is TRBJ2-5, the V gene TRBV10-1; no clear D gene. V was clipped by 0 bases and J by 2 bases, with 7 bases between them. The CDR3 has 14 amino acids. The germline gives CDR1 WNHNN, CDR2 SYGVQD (reference sequence). CDR3 coding DNA: TGCGCCAGCAGTGAGTCAACAGCTCAAGAGACCCAGTACTTC. This gives the protein CASSESTAQETQYF.

The chain combines TRBV7-2 with TRBJ2-2; 8 positions agree with TRBD2. This CDR3 has 14 amino acids. Unmatched junction bases numbered 6, after V lost 5 bases and J lost 7 bases. From germline, CDR1 is SGHTA and CDR2 FQGNSA. The chain's CDR3 is CASSMTSDIGELFF. The CDR3 DNA reads TGTGCCAGCAGCATGACTAGCGATATCGGGGAGCTGTTTTTT. Filled out from reference TRBV7-2 and TRBJ2-2, the complete variable domain reads GAGVSQSPSNKVTEKGKDVELRCDPISGHTALYWYRQSLGQGLEFLIYFQGNSAPDKSGLPSDRFSAERTGGSVSTLTIQRTQQEDSAVYLCASSMTSDIGELFFGEGSRLTVL.

V and J are TRBV5-4 and TRBJ1-2, with D possibly being TRBD1 (5 bases). CDR1 and CDR2 from the germline V gene are SGHNT and YYREEE (reference sequence). Trimming left V 2 bases short and J 5 bases short, with 10 bases between. This CDR3 is 13 amino acids long. CDR3 DNA sequence: TGTGCCAGCAGCTTTCGGGGGGAATATGGCTACACCTTC. This gives the protein CASSFRGEYGYTF.

The chain combines TRBV7-2 with TRBJ1-3; weak D call: TRBD1 (5 bases). The CDR3 is made up of 14 amino acids. CDR1 SGHTA and CDR2 FQGNSA come from the germline V gene. V was trimmed by 4 bases and J by 2 bases, leaving 9 bases between them. The CDR3 is CASSSGGPGNTIYF. CDR3 nucleotides: TGTGCCAGCAGCTCCGGGGGTCCTGGAAACACCATATATTTT.

The J gene is TRBJ1-5, the V gene TRBV10-3, with TRBD1 matching 7 bases. Looked up from germline, CDR1 is ENHRY and CDR2 is SYGVKD. V shed 4 bases and J 2 bases; nucleotides not matched to a gene: 5. CDR3 length: 15 amino acids. The CDR3 nucleotides read TGTGCCATCAGTGGCACAGGGGAGGGCAATCAGCCCCAGCATTTT. Translation gives CAISGTGEGNQPQHF.

The V gene is TRBV5-6, the J gene TRBJ1-1, with TRBD1 as a possible D gene (5 bases). Germline CDR1 and CDR2: SGHDT and YYEEEE. There are 18 residues in the CDR3. V lost 4 bases to trimming and J lost 3 bases, with 25 bases between them. CDR3: CASSGSLAGGMRYTEAFF. For the CDR3, the DNA is TGTGCCAGCAGCGGAAGCTTGGCCGGGGGTATGAGGTACACTGAAGCTTTCTTT.

The chain employs TRBV23-1 and TRBJ2-7, with 7 bases aligning to TRBD1. Being an ORF, TRBV23-1 has a function that is uncertain. V trimming: 4 bases; J trimming: 0 bases; junction bases outside the gene matches: 15. The CDR3 is made up of 18 amino acids. The DNA for the CDR3 is TGCGCCAGCAGTCTCTTCCTCTTGGTGACAGGGAGCTCCTACGAGCAGTACTTC. Translating gives CASSLFLLVTGSSYEQYF.

The V and J genes are TRBV27 and TRBJ1-6; TRBD1 might be the D (6 bases). The CDR3 loop spans 15 amino acids. Germline V CDR1 and CDR2: MNHEY, SMNVEV (reference sequence). V lost 0 bases and J 13 bases, leaving 16 bases between the germline ends. CDR3 sequence reads: CASSLSIAGDLPLHF. The DNA of the CDR3 is TGTGCCAGCAGTTTATCGATAGCAGGGGATTTGCCCCTCCACTTT.

The CDR3 loop reads CATSYGPGYEQYF. The CDR3 DNA reads as TGTGCCACCAGTTACGGCCCGGGTTACGAGCAGTACTTC. The genes are TRBV24-1 and TRBJ2-7, with D unresolved. CDR1 is KGHDR, CDR2 SFDVKD, per germline. V shed 6 bases and J shed 4 bases, with 12 bases lying between them. This CDR3 is 13 amino acids long.

V is TRBV19 and J is TRBJ1-5; the match to TRBD1 covers 8 bases. J gave up 5 bases and V 8 bases, and 8 bases lay outside the gene matches. In germline, CDR1 is LNHDA, CDR2 SQIVND (reference sequence). The CDR3 spans 14 residues. The CDR3 DNA reads as TGTGCCAGTTCCTTTGGACAGGGTTATCAGCCCCAGCATTTT. Amino acid sequence: CASSFGQGYQPQHF.

This clone has a handful of counts. The J gene is TRBJ1-6, the V gene TRBV7-9, with TRBD1 identical over 7 bases. The CDR3 is made up of 16 amino acids. Trimming at V came to 4 bases and at J to 3 bases, leaving 6 bases not matched to a gene. Germline CDR1 is SEHNR and CDR2 is FQNEAQ (reference sequence). CDR3 protein: CASSSLGTDYNSPLHF. The CDR3 nucleotides read TGTGCCAGCAGCTCCCTCGGGACAGACTATAATTCACCCCTCCACTTT.

The chain is built from TRBV27 and TRBJ1-4; D is unclear. V was clipped by 5 bases and J by 0 bases, with 16 bases between them. CDR3 length: 17 amino acids. Germline V gives CDR1 MNHEY, CDR2 SMNVEV (reference sequence). CDR3 DNA sequence: TGTGCCAGCAGTCCACAGAAACCATGGGCAACTAATGAAAAACTGTTTTTT. Protein product: CASSPQKPWATNEKLFF.

CDR3 nucleotide sequence: TGTGCCAGCAGCCTATCTCAGCGGGACTACAATGAGCAGTTCTTC. Translated: CASSLSQRDYNEQFF. The chain links TRBV4-2 to TRBJ2-1; TRBD2 matches 7 bases. The V and J ends lost 4 bases and 3 bases, in that order; junction bases with no gene match: 6. From germline, CDR1 is LGHNA and CDR2 YNFKEQ. The CDR3 is made up of 15 amino acids.

The chain links TRBV6-1 to TRBJ1-5; a possible D gene is TRBD1 (5 bases). The germline V gene has CDR1 MNHNS and CDR2 SASEGT. Trimming stripped 4 bases from V and 4 bases from J, with 23 bases between. The CDR3 length is 18 residues. The CDR3 nucleotides are TGTGCCAGCAGTGGGGTAACCCCGGCCGTCGGGGGAAATCAGCCCCAGCATTTT. Its protein product is CASSGVTPAVGGNQPQHF.

The chain joins TRBV2 to TRBJ2-7; 7 nucleotides match TRBD1. The germline CDR1 and CDR2 sequences are SNHLY and FYNNEI. After removal of 6 bases from V and 2 bases from J, the junction contained 7 bases not matched to a gene. CDR3 length equals 14 residues. CDR3 residues: CASRPGQVAYEQYF. The CDR3 DNA sequence: TGTGCCAGCAGGCCCGGACAGGTTGCCTACGAGCAGTACTTC. Complete variable domain (other parts from reference TRBV2 and TRBJ2-7): EPEVTQTPSHQVTQMGQEVILRCVPISNHLYFYWYRQILGQKVEFLVSFYNNEISEKSEIFDDQFSVERPDGSNFTLKIRSTKLEDSAMYFCASRPGQVAYEQYFGPGTRLTVT.

The chain has TRBV19 and TRBJ2-3; D remains unclear. In germline, CDR1 is LNHDA, CDR2 SQIVND (reference sequence). CDR3 length: 12 amino acids. The V gene lost 7 bases and the J gene lost 0 bases, with 5 bases spanning the gap. CDR3 sequence: CASKESTDTQYF. Here the CDR3 DNA reads TGTGCCAGTAAAGAGAGCACAGATACGCAGTATTTT.

This clone appeared once. The rearrangement joins TRBV5-1 to TRBJ2-7; 7 bases are a match to TRBD2. The V gene's germline CDR1 is SGHRS and CDR2 YFSETQ. The CDR3 has 14 amino acids. J lost 4 bases, V lost 4 bases, and 8 bases had no gene match. The CDR3 bases are TGCGCCAGCAGCCAGATGGGACTACAGTACGAGCAGTACTTC. It yields the protein CASSQMGLQYEQYF.

The chain combines TRBV28 with TRBJ2-2, with a weak D call TRBD2 (6 bases). The germline CDR1 and CDR2 sequences are MDHEN and SYDVKM. The CDR3 contains 14 residues. Trimming cost V 8 bases and J 4 bases, with 14 bases left between them. This CDR3 is CASGPRGSTGELFF. For the CDR3, the DNA is TGTGCCAGCGGACCTCGGGGGAGCACCGGGGAGCTGTTTTTT.

The CDR3 DNA reads TGCGCCAGCAGCCCCGACGTGGGAGTAGCTGGAAACACCATATATTTT. It yields the protein CASSPDVGVAGNTIYF. The chain links TRBV5-1 to TRBJ1-3; D is unclear. V lost 4 bases to trimming and J lost 2 bases, with 16 bases between them. CDR3 size: 16 residues. CDR1 and CDR2 (germline): SGHRS, YFSETQ.

The V gene is TRBV10-3, the J gene TRBJ1-3; D perhaps matches TRBD1 (6 bases). The CDR3 contains 13 residues. V lost 5 bases, J lost 4 bases, and 9 bases lay in between. The germline V gene encodes CDR1 ENHRY and CDR2 SYGVKD. CDR3 bases: TGTGCCATCAGTCCCGGGACAGGAAACACCATATATTTT. Protein product: CAISPGTGNTIYF.

The chain is built from TRBV2 and TRBJ1-5, with 10 positions matching TRBD1. Losses at the gene ends were 6 bases for V and 3 bases for J; bases not matched to a gene: 8. The V gene's germline CDR1 is SNHLY and CDR2 FYNNEI. The CDR3 loop spans 16 amino acids. CDR3: CASSGGGTGVNQPQHF. CDR3 in DNA: TGTGCCAGCAGCGGCGGGGGGACAGGGGTCAATCAGCCCCAGCATTTT.

The gene calls are TRBV29-1 and TRBJ2-2; the match to TRBD2 covers 8 bases. The V segment lost 5 bases and the J segment 4 bases; nucleotides outside the gene matches: 6. The length of the CDR3 is 14 residues. Germline V gives CDR1 SQVTM, CDR2 ANQGSEA. CDR3 amino acids: CSVSLSGGTGELFF. The CDR3 DNA sequence: TGCAGCGTTAGTCTCAGCGGGGGCACCGGGGAGCTGTTTTTT.

J is TRBJ2-3 and V is TRBV24-1, with 15 bases fitting TRBD2. Germline CDR1 reads KGHDR; CDR2 reads SFDVKD. The CDR3 is made up of 17 amino acids. V lost 6 bases, J lost 3 bases, and 6 bases stayed unmatched. DNA of the CDR3: TGTGCCACCAGTCCTCGGACTAGCGGGAGGGCGACAGATACGCAGTATTTT. This sequence encodes CATSPRTSGRATDTQYF.